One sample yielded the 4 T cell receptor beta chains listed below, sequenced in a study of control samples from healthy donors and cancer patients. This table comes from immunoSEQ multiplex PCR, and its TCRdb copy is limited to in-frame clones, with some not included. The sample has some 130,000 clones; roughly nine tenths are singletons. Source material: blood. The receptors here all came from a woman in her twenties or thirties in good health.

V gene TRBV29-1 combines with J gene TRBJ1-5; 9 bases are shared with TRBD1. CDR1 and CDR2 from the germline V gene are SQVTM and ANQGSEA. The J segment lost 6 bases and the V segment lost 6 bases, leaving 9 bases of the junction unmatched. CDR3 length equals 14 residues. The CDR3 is CSVRQGGLGQPQHF. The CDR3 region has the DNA TGCAGCGTCCGACAGGGGGGGTTGGGTCAGCCCCAGCATTTT.

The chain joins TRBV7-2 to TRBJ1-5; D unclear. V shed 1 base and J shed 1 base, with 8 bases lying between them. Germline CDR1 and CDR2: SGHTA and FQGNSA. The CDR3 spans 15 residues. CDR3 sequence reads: CASSLEVGSNQPQHF. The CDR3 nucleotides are TGTGCCAGCAGCTTAGAGGTAGGGAGCAATCAGCCCCAGCATTTT.

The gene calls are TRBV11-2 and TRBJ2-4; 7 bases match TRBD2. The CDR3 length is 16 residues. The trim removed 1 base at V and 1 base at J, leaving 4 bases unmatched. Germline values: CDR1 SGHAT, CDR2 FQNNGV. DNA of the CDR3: TGTGCCAGCAGCTTAGGCGGGAGTGGGGCCAAAAACATTCAGTACTTC. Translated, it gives CASSLGGSGAKNIQYF.

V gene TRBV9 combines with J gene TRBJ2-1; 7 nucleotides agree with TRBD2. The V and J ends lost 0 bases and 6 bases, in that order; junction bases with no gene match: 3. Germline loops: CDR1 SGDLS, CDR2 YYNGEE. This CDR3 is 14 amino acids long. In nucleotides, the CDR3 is TGTGCCAGCAGCGTAGTTGTAGCGGGCAATGAGCAGTTCTTC. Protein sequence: CASSVVVAGNEQFF. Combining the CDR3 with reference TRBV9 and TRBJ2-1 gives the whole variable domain DSGVTQTPKHLITATGQRVTLRCSPRSGDLSVYWYQQSLDQGLQFLIQYYNGEERAKGNILERFSAQQFPDLHSELNLSSLELGDSALYFCASSVVVAGNEQFFGPGTRLTVL.